The 18 T cell receptor beta chains presented below share a single source sample, sequenced in a study of regulatory T cells in long-lasting Graves disease. Libraries of TCR beta came from iRepertoire HTBI primers plus Arm-PCR of CDR3 regions. TCRdb redid the calling of the multiplex PCR reads with MiXCR, one entry per CDR3 protein. Of about 500,000 distinct CDR3 sequences in the sample, about a sixth are singletons; the top ten hold 12%. The time point here: newly diagnosed GD, antithyroid drugs for less than 3 months. After RNA was extracted from PBMCs, the TCR library was made from it. The data also belong to a second study, concerning T cells in Graves' hyperthyroidism and ophthalmopathy.

The sequences come from peripheral blood mononuclear cells (PBMCs), collected at new diagnosis, from a patient treated with antithyroid drugs. These receptors were taken from a man between 40 and 49 years old with Graves disease.

This clonotype was detected ten times or more. The chain links TRBV10-2 to TRBJ2-7; D might be TRBD2 (6 bases). Germline V gives CDR1 WSHSY, CDR2 SAAADI. This CDR3 contains 19 residues. The germline V and J ends were trimmed by 4 bases and 2 bases, with 27 bases remaining between them. The CDR3 spells CASSAVTSGPRTDAYEQYF. The DNA of the CDR3 is TGCGCCAGCAGTGCGGTGACCAGCGGGCCACGAACCGATGCCTACGAGCAGTACTTC.

The rearrangement uses TRBV20-1 and TRBJ2-3; 9 nucleotides match TRBD2. The CDR3 extends over 15 amino acids. The V gene's germline CDR1 is DFQATT and CDR2 SNEGSKA (reference sequence). J was trimmed by 6 bases and V by 6 bases; bases with no gene match: 13. DNA for the CDR3: TGCAGTGCGACGACCGGGACTAGCAGAAGCGATACGCAGTATTTT. It is translated as CSATTGTSRSDTQYF.

Only a few counts were recorded for this clonotype. V usage is TRBV3-1 and J usage is TRBJ2-2; TRBD2 is a possible D gene (6 bases). Trimming left V 6 bases short and J 6 bases short, with 20 bases between. Per germline, CDR1 LGHDT and CDR2 YNNKEL (reference sequence). This CDR3 comprises 16 residues. The CDR3 DNA reads TGTGCCAGCAGACGGTCGTTCGGGAGTCGGGCCGGGGAGCTGTTTTTT. It codes for CASRRSFGSRAGELFF.

This clonotype showed up many times. V gene TRBV13 combines with J gene TRBJ2-1; D unclear. V lost 4 bases and J lost 5, with 3 bases in between. The CDR3 is 11 residues long. CDR1 and CDR2 from the germline V gene are PRHDT and FYEKMQ (reference sequence). CDR3 sequence (DNA): TGTGCCAGCAGCTGGGACAATGAGCAGTTCTTC. Protein product: CASSWDNEQFF.

This clonotype was seen a few times. With a much larger clone just one base away, this may be a read error. Here the CDR3 DNA reads TGCAGTGCTGGACTAGCGGGAGGGTTGTATGAGCAGTTCTTC. Its protein product is CSAGLAGGLYEQFF. V usage is TRBV20-1 and J usage is TRBJ2-1, with 15 nucleotides matching TRBD2. V was pared by 5 bases and J by 8 bases, with 4 bases of the junction left unmatched. Germline CDR1 is DFQATT and CDR2 is SNEGSKA (reference sequence). This CDR3 region has 14 residues.

This clonotype is a singleton in its sample. The chain has TRBV27 and TRBJ1-5; tentatively, D is TRBD1 (5 bases). The V end lost 8 bases, the J end lost 2 bases, and 10 bases lay between the germline ends. The CDR3 has 13 amino acids. Looked up from germline, CDR1 is MNHEY and CDR2 is SMNVEV (reference sequence). In nucleotides, the CDR3 is TGTGCCAGCCGGGGCACAGGCAATCAGCCCCAGCATTTT. Protein: CASRGTGNQPQHF.

This chain connects TRBV29-1 to TRBJ2-2; 7 positions match TRBD1. The CDR3 length is 14 residues. In germline, CDR1 is SQVTM, CDR2 ANQGSEA. The junction had 4 bases not matched to a gene; V was cut back by 6 bases and J by 0 bases. The CDR3 coding sequence is TGCAGCGTCGTTACAGGGGCGAACACCGGGGAGCTGTTTTTT. Translated: CSVVTGANTGELFF.

Concerning this clonotype: A read error is possible here, since a much larger clone lies one base away. This chain uses TRBV12-3 or TRBV12-4 with TRBJ2-5; D is perhaps TRBD2 (7 bases). The CDR3 runs 14 residues. V gave up 8 bases and J gave up 4 bases, with 17 bases separating them. The CDR3 coding sequence is TGTGCCAGCTGGGACGGGGGGCGCGGAGAGACCCAGTACTTC. This encodes CASWDGGRGETQYF.

The chain recombines TRBV20-1 with TRBJ2-2; 7 nucleotides match TRBD2. The CDR3 sequence is 14 residues long. Germline trimming cut 5 bases from V and 1 base from J; bases unmatched to any gene: 4. From germline, CDR1 is DFQATT and CDR2 SNEGSKA (reference sequence). CDR3 DNA sequence: TGCAGTGCTGCCCGCGGGGGGAACACCGGGGAGCTGTTTTTT. Its translation: CSAARGGNTGELFF.

This clonotype was observed many times. V and J are TRBV30 and TRBJ1-2; 7 nucleotides align to TRBD1. The CDR3 has 12 residues. The germline V gene has CDR1 GTSNPN and CDR2 SVGIG (reference sequence). The ends lost 4 bases at V and 4 bases at J; junction bases unmatched: 3. The CDR3 here is CAWMTGLYGYTF. The CDR3 DNA sequence: TGTGCCTGGATGACAGGGCTCTATGGCTACACCTTC.

The V call is TRBV5-5, the J call TRBJ2-1; D gene ambiguous. Germline V gives CDR1 SGHKS, CDR2 YYEKEE (reference sequence). V was cut by 0 bases and J by 1 base, with 14 bases left in between. The CDR3 is 17 amino acids. This chain's CDR3 is CASSLEVFGRSYNEQFF. In DNA form, the CDR3 reads TGTGCCAGCAGCTTGGAAGTTTTCGGCAGATCCTACAATGAGCAGTTCTTC.

The table lists this clonotype with many counts. The chain couples TRBV30 to TRBJ1-1; 7 bases map to TRBD1. Losses at the gene ends were 0 bases for V and 1 base for J; bases not matched to a gene: 5. The CDR3 runs 15 residues. Germline assignment: CDR1 GTSNPN and CDR2 SVGIG (reference sequence). The CDR3: CAWSVWGTENTEAFF. Written as DNA, the CDR3 is TGTGCCTGGAGTGTATGGGGGACAGAGAACACTGAAGCTTTCTTT. The variable domain in full, with the rest retrieved from reference TRBV30 and TRBJ1-1, is SQTIHQWPATLVQPVGSPLSLECTVEGTSNPNLYWYRQAAGRGLQLLFYSVGIGQISSEVPQNLSASRPQDRQFILSSKKLLLSDSGFYLCAWSVWGTENTEAFFGQGTRLTVV.

This clonotype was seen many times. V usage is TRBV3-1 and J usage is TRBJ2-7, with D tentatively TRBD2 (5 bases). Germline V CDR1 and CDR2: LGHDT, YNNKEL (reference sequence). The CDR3 consists of 14 residues. With 0 bases removed from V and 9 bases from J, the gap between germline ends came to 15 bases. The CDR3 DNA reads as TGTGCCAGCAGCCAAGATCCCGGGAACGGCCGGCAGTACTTC. This codes for CASSQDPGNGRQYF.

In its sample, this clonotype was seen many times. The chain combines TRBV7-3 with TRBJ2-3; tentative D call: TRBD2 (5 bases). Germline V gives CDR1 SGHTA, CDR2 FQGTGA. V was clipped by 1 base and J by 3 bases, with 8 bases between them. The CDR3 sequence is 14 residues long. The CDR3 coding sequence is TGTGCCAGCAGCTTAATGTCGGGGACAGATACGCAGTATTTT. It yields the protein CASSLMSGTDTQYF. The variable domain in full, with the rest retrieved from reference TRBV7-3 and TRBJ2-3, is GAGVSQTPSNKVTEKGKYVELRCDPISGHTALYWYRQSLGQGPEFLIYFQGTGAADDSGLPNDRFFAVRPEGSVSTLKIQRTERGDSAVYLCASSLMSGTDTQYFGPGTRLTVL.

This clonotype was observed many times. This chain joins TRBV2 and TRBJ1-5, with 7 bases aligning to TRBD1. There are 14 residues in the CDR3. Unmatched junction bases numbered 6, after V lost 4 bases and J lost 6 bases. The germline CDR1 and CDR2 sequences are SNHLY and FYNNEI. CDR3 sequence reads: CASSGNRGIQPQHF. The DNA of the CDR3 is TGTGCCAGCAGTGGAAACAGGGGAATTCAGCCCCAGCATTTT.

This clonotype was seen a few times. The chain couples TRBV30 to TRBJ2-2, with a possible D match to TRBD1 (5 bases). CDR3 length equals 14 residues. Trimming left V 4 bases short and J 3 bases short, with 12 bases between. Germline V lookup: CDR1 GTSNPN, CDR2 SVGIG (reference sequence). CDR3: CAWNNQGHTGELFF. The DNA of the CDR3 is TGTGCCTGGAACAATCAGGGTCACACCGGGGAGCTGTTTTTT.

The rearrangement links TRBV4-2 to TRBJ2-1; weak D call: TRBD1 (6 bases). Germline assignment: CDR1 LGHNA and CDR2 YNFKEQ. The CDR3 spans 17 residues. V lost 0 bases and J 0 bases, leaving 12 bases between the germline ends. This chain's CDR3 is CASSQDLGAGSYNEQFF. The CDR3 DNA follows: TGTGCCAGCAGCCAAGATCTGGGGGCCGGCTCCTACAATGAGCAGTTCTTC.

This clonotype has more than one count but fewer than ten. This chain connects TRBV10-3 to TRBJ2-7; tentatively, D is TRBD2 (5 bases). V was trimmed by 5 bases and J by 4 bases, leaving 6 bases between them. CDR3 length: 11 residues. Germline loops: CDR1 ENHRY, CDR2 SYGVKD. CDR3 sequence reads: CAISREYEQYF. In DNA, the CDR3 is TGTGCCATCAGTAGGGAGTACGAGCAGTACTTC.